This T cell receptor (beta chain) was captured in a study of control samples from healthy donors and cancer patients. Germline V lookup: CDR1 GTSNPN, CDR2 SVGIG (reference sequence). The CDR3 is 18 residues long. Germline trimming cut 3 bases from V and 4 bases from J; bases unmatched to any gene: 20. Libraries were prepared by immunoSEQ multiplex PCR; TCRdb keeps only in-frame clonotypes and omits some of them. Seen here are a few hundred thousand clones, around nine tenths observed once, and the top ten hold over 5.5%. Sequencing input: PBMCs. V and J are TRBV30 and TRBJ1-1; 7 positions match TRBD1. The sequence was collected from a man aged 40-55 years with head and neck cancer. The CDR3 sequence is CAWSPTPGDRPTLTEAFF. The CDR3 DNA follows: TGTGCCTGGAGCCCGACCCCTGGGGACAGACCGACCCTCACTGAAGCTTTCTTT.